The 21 T cell receptor beta chains below were found in one sample sequenced in a study of cytomegalovirus exposure and HLA in healthy donors. The PCR employed 60 Vbeta primers together with 13 Jbeta primers. The protocol was immunoSEQ multiplex PCR, while the TCRdb copy is restricted to in-frame clones and leaves out a portion. The table shows around 150,000 clones, with approximately 80% occurring only once. Source material: PBMCs. These receptor sequences come from a male donor in good health and CMV-seronegative.

The sample holds one count of this clone. Written as DNA, the CDR3 is TGTGCCACCAGCAGAGTACAGGGGGCGGTCACCGGGGAGCTGTTTTTT. The encoded protein is CATSRVQGAVTGELFF. The rearrangement joins TRBV15 to TRBJ2-2, with 9 bases fitting TRBD1. This CDR3 has 16 residues. V was pared by 1 base and J by 4 bases, with 4 bases of the junction left unmatched. The germline gives CDR1 LNHNV, CDR2 YYDKDF (reference sequence).

V gene TRBV2 combines with J gene TRBJ2-1; 8 nucleotides agree with TRBD1. Germline loops: CDR1 SNHLY, CDR2 FYNNEI. With V trimmed by 7 bases and J by 4 bases, 6 bases remained unmatched. The CDR3 sequence is 14 residues long. CDR3 sequence: CASTGGEPYNEQFF. The CDR3 region has the DNA TGTGCCAGCACAGGGGGCGAACCATACAATGAGCAGTTCTTC.

Here the CDR3 DNA reads TGTGCCAGCAGCGATGCGCGCGGGAGGGTGGCCGGGGAGCTGTTTTTT. It yields the protein CASSDARGRVAGELFF. This chain joins TRBV5-4 and TRBJ2-2; 9 nucleotides agree with TRBD2. J was trimmed by 6 bases and V by 4 bases; bases with no gene match: 10. Germline V gene data show CDR1 as SGHNT and CDR2 as YYREEE (reference sequence). This CDR3 comprises 16 residues.

The gene calls are TRBV10-3 and TRBJ2-1; 10 bases are a match to TRBD1. CDR3 size: 15 residues. V was pared by 10 bases and J by 8 bases, with 14 bases of the junction left unmatched. Germline lookup yields CDR1 ENHRY and CDR2 SYGVKD. Here the CDR3 reads CASSRDRGGSDEQFF. The CDR3 DNA is TGTGCCAGCTCCCGGGACAGGGGTGGTTCGGATGAGCAGTTCTTC.

The V and J genes are TRBV5-4 and TRBJ2-3, with 8 bases that match TRBD1. The V and J ends lost 3 bases and 1 base, in that order; junction bases with no gene match: 1. CDR3 length equals 14 residues. The germline CDR1 and CDR2 sequences are SGHNT and YYREEE (reference sequence). CDR3: CASSWGQGTDTQYF. The CDR3 DNA follows: TGTGCCAGCAGCTGGGGACAGGGCACAGATACGCAGTATTTT.

The rearrangement links TRBV27 to TRBJ2-5, with D tentatively TRBD1 (5 bases). Trimming stripped 4 bases from V and 5 bases from J, with 23 bases between. The CDR3 runs 17 residues. Per germline, CDR1 MNHEY and CDR2 SMNVEV (reference sequence). The CDR3 coding sequence is TGTGCCAGCAGTTGGGGCGGCTCGGAAATTACGTGGGAGACCCAGTACTTC. Residues: CASSWGGSEITWETQYF.

The chain is built from TRBV5-8 and TRBJ2-5; 9 bases fit TRBD1. Germline assignment: CDR1 SGHTS and CDR2 YDEGEE. J lost 5 bases, V lost 6 bases, and 5 bases had no gene match. CDR3 length: 13 amino acids. Written as DNA, the CDR3 is TGTGCCAGCACCAGCGGACAGGGGGAGACCCAGTACTTC. Translated, it gives CASTSGQGETQYF.

The chain joins TRBV6-1 to TRBJ2-1; possible D gene TRBD1, 5 bases. The CDR3 is 13 amino acids. Germline CDR1 and CDR2: MNHNS and SASEGT. Trimming pared 5 bases from V and 5 bases from J, leaving 10 bases between. The CDR3 sequence: CASSNDRDNEQFF. Here the CDR3 DNA reads TGTGCCAGCAGTAATGACAGAGACAATGAGCAGTTCTTC.

About this clone: At the DNA level, this CDR3 is encoded by other sequences in the same sample as well. The V gene is TRBV14, the J gene TRBJ1-2; D not resolved. Between the trimmed V and J ends, which lost 0 bases and 4 bases, there was a span of 6 bases. The germline V gene has CDR1 SGHDN and CDR2 FVKESK. This CDR3 has 13 amino acids. For the CDR3, the DNA is TGTGCCAGCAGCCAAGATAGGAGCTATGGCTACACCTTC. It yields the protein CASSQDRSYGYTF.

The chain combines TRBV19 with TRBJ2-7, with D maybe TRBD2 (6 bases). CDR1 and CDR2 (germline): LNHDA, SQIVND (reference sequence). The CDR3 consists of 15 residues. V was clipped by 1 base and J by 2 bases, with 12 bases between them. Here the CDR3 reads CASSIVAEGTYEQYF. In DNA form, the CDR3 reads TGTGCCAGTAGTATAGTAGCGGAAGGCACCTACGAGCAGTACTTC.

A few counts support this clone. This chain links TRBV5-1 with TRBJ2-7, with 7 positions matching TRBD1. This CDR3 is built from 14 residues. V lost 3 bases and J lost 4; bases outside the gene matches: 7. Germline lookup yields CDR1 SGHRS and CDR2 YFSETQ. The CDR3 nucleotides are TGCGCCAGCAGCTCATGGGACAGATTTTACGAGCAGTACTTC. Encoded protein: CASSSWDRFYEQYF.

This clone was picked up one time. The chain recombines TRBV10-3 with TRBJ2-1; the match to TRBD2 covers 7 bases. Germline assignment: CDR1 ENHRY and CDR2 SYGVKD. The length of the CDR3 is 16 residues. Germline trimming cut 5 bases from V and 0 bases from J; bases unmatched to any gene: 7. The CDR3 sequence: CAISRRRESSYNEQFF. The DNA of the CDR3 is TGTGCCATCAGTCGACGGCGGGAGAGCTCCTACAATGAGCAGTTCTTC.

This chain links TRBV30 with TRBJ2-7; 10 bases match TRBD1. Germline V gene sequence: CDR1 GTSNPN, CDR2 SVGIG (reference sequence). The CDR3 consists of 13 residues. Trimming removed 4 bases from V and 7 bases from J; junction bases left unmatched: 7. CDR3 DNA: TGTGCCTGGAACCGGGACAGGGGTCAGGAGCAGTACTTC. Its translation: CAWNRDRGQEQYF.

This clone was observed once. The rearrangement uses TRBV2 and TRBJ2-7, with D maybe TRBD1 (6 bases). Looked up from germline, CDR1 is SNHLY and CDR2 is FYNNEI. The length of the CDR3 is 13 residues. V shed 6 bases and J shed 2 bases, with 11 bases lying between them. CDR3 nucleotide sequence: TGTGCCAGCAGGCAGGGGCCAGCCTACGAGCAGTACTTC. This translates into CASRQGPAYEQYF.

The J gene is TRBJ1-1, the V gene TRBV9; 7 bases are shared with TRBD1. CDR3 length: 13 residues. CDR1 SGDLS and CDR2 YYNGEE come from the germline V gene. J was trimmed by 11 bases and V by 0 bases; bases with no gene match: 7. CDR3 nucleotide sequence: TGTGCCAGCAGCGTAGAGGGACAGAGTACGGCTTTCTTT. It codes for CASSVEGQSTAFF.

The gene calls are TRBV19 and TRBJ1-1, with D possibly matching TRBD1 (6 bases). The CDR3 covers 13 residues. V was cut by 5 bases and J by 4 bases, with 11 bases left in between. CDR1 is LNHDA and CDR2 is SQIVND in the germline V gene (reference sequence). CDR3 region: CASSAGVGTEAFF. CDR3 DNA sequence: TGTGCCAGTAGTGCAGGGGTCGGCACTGAAGCTTTCTTT.

The CDR3 DNA sequence: TGTGCCAGTAGTGCGGGATACAATGAGCAGTTCTTC. This translates into CASSAGYNEQFF. The chain uses TRBV19 and TRBJ2-1; perhaps TRBD2 as D (6 bases). Trimming took off 5 bases at V and 4 bases at J, with 6 bases between the two ends. CDR1 and CDR2 (germline): LNHDA, SQIVND (reference sequence). The CDR3 totals 12 residues. The full variable domain, rest sourced from reference TRBV19 and TRBJ2-1, is DGGITQSPKYLFRKEGQNVTLSCEQNLNHDAMYWYRQDPGQGLRLIYYSQIVNDFQKGDIAEGYSVSREKKESFPLTVTSAQKNPTAFYLCASSAGYNEQFFGPGTRLTVL.

This clone was seen a single time. The chain combines TRBV4-3 with TRBJ2-7; D not resolved. Germline assignment: CDR1 LGHNA and CDR2 YSLEER. This CDR3 has 14 amino acids. Trimming took 0 bases from V and 6 from J, leaving 12 bases between them. DNA of the CDR3: TGCGCCAGCAGCCAAGATCTACGGGTGGCCGAGCAGTACTTC. Its translation is CASSQDLRVAEQYF.

Only a few counts were recorded for this clone. The J gene is TRBJ2-1, the V gene TRBV18; 11 bases are a match to TRBD2. This CDR3 is 17 amino acids long. Trimming removed 1 base from V and 8 bases from J; junction bases left unmatched: 10. Germline V gene lookup returns CDR1 KGHSH and CDR2 LQKENI. CDR3 in amino acids: CASSPRTTSGSLDEQFF. The CDR3 DNA is TGTGCCAGCTCACCACGTACTACTAGCGGGAGTTTGGATGAGCAGTTCTTC.

The chain carries TRBV5-4 and TRBJ2-3, with TRBD1 identical over 9 bases. Germline loops: CDR1 SGHNT, CDR2 YYREEE (reference sequence). The CDR3 consists of 16 residues. J was trimmed by 2 bases and V by 6 bases; bases with no gene match: 10. The CDR3 DNA reads TGTGCCAGCACTCTGGGGGGGACAGGGCACACAGATACGCAGTATTTT. Protein sequence: CASTLGGTGHTDTQYF.

The chain carries TRBV9 and TRBJ1-1; TRBD1 matches at 9 bases. Germline-derived CDR1 and CDR2 are SGDLS and YYNGEE. The J segment lost 3 bases and the V segment lost 3 bases, leaving 6 bases of the junction unmatched. The CDR3 extends over 15 amino acids. The CDR3 loop is CASSASGTGYTEAFF. Here the CDR3 DNA reads TGTGCCAGCAGCGCCTCCGGGACAGGGTACACTGAAGCTTTCTTT.